This T cell receptor (beta chain) was found in a study of neurological immune-mediated disorders. Study-wide context: Multiple sclerosis patients numbered about 35, of whom some 30 were relapsing-remitting and 3 secondary progressive.

The method for making cDNA was 5'RACE, and it used 10-nucleotide random UMIs. The output of every sequencing run exceeded 190 million TCR-beta sequences, derived from 15-18 subjects. TCRdb reprocessed the 5' RACE reads via MiXCR and lists one record per CDR3 protein. Among about 80,000 distinct CDR3 sequences listed, approximately 5% were seen once. This clonotype was found many times. The TCR sequence derives from a woman in her thirties with multiple sclerosis. The sequencing input was PBMCs.

The CDR3 nucleotides read TGCAGTGCTAGTGTAGAGACAGCGAGTAAAGAGACCCAGTACTTC. It is translated as CSASVETASKETQYF. This chain links TRBV20-1 with TRBJ2-5; D may be TRBD1 (5 bases). Looked up from germline, CDR1 is DFQATT and CDR2 is SNEGSKA (reference sequence). The CDR3 covers 15 residues. V was clipped by 3 bases and J by 3 bases, with 17 bases between them.